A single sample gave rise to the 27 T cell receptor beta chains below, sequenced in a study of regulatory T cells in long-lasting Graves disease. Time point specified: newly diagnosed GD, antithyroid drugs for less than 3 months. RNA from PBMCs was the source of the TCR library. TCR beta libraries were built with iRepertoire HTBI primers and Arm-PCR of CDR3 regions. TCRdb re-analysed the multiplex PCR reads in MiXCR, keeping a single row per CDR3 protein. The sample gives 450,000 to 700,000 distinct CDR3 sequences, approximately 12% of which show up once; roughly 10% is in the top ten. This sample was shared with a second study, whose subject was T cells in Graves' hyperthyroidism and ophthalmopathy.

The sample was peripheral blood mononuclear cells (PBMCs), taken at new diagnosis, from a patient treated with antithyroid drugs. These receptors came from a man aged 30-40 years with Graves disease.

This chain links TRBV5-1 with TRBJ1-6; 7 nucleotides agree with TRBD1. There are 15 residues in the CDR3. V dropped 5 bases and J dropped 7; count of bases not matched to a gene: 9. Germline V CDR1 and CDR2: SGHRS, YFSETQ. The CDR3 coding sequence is TGCGCCAGCAGGGGAGGCACAGGGGAGAATTCACCCCTCCACTTT. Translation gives CASRGGTGENSPLHF.

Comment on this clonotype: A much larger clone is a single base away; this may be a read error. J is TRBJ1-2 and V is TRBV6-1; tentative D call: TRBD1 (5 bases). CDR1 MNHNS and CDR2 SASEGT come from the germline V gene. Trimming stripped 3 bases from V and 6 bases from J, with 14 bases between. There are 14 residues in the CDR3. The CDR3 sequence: CASSEAEGGDGYTF. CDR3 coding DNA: TGTGCCAGCAGTGAGGCGGAAGGAGGGGATGGCTACACCTTC.

The CDR3: CASSLGPMDEQFF. The CDR3 DNA reads TGTGCCAGCAGCTTAGGGCCGATGGATGAGCAGTTCTTC. This sequence joins TRBV7-2 and TRBJ2-1; unclear D gene. The CDR3 consists of 13 residues. The germline gives CDR1 SGHTA, CDR2 FQGNSA. Trimming shortened V by 1 base and J by 8 bases, and 9 bases separated the two germline ends. The full variable domain, with the rest looked up from reference TRBV7-2 and TRBJ2-1, is GAGVSQSPSNKVTEKGKDVELRCDPISGHTALYWYRQSLGQGLEFLIYFQGNSAPDKSGLPSDRFSAERTGGSVSTLTIQRTQQEDSAVYLCASSLGPMDEQFFGPGTRLTVL.

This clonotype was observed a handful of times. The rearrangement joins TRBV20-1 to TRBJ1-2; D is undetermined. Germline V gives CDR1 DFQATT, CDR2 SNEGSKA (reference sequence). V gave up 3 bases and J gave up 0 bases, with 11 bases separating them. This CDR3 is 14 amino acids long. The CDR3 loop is CSASQQPTNYGYTF. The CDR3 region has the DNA TGCAGTGCTAGCCAGCAGCCTACTAACTATGGCTACACCTTC.

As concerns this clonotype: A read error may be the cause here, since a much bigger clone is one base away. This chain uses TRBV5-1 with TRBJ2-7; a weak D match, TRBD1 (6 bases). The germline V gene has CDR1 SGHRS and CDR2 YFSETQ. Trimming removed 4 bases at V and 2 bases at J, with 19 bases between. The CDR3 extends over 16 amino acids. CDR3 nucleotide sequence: TGCGCCAGCAGCCCGAGGGGGTCCAGGGAAGCCTACGAGCAGTACTTC. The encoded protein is CASSPRGSREAYEQYF.

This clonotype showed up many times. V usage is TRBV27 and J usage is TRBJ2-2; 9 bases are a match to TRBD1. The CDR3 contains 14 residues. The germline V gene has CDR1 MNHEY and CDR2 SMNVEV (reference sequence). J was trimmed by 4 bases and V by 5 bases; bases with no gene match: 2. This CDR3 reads CASSPGQGTGELFF. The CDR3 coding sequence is TGTGCCAGCAGTCCGGGACAGGGCACCGGGGAGCTGTTTTTT.

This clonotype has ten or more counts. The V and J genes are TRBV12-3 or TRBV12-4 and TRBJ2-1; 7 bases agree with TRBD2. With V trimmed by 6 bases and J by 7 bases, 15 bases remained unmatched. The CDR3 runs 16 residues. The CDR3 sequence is CASSLGGSLGVNEQFF. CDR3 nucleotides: TGTGCCAGCAGCCTCGGCGGGAGTCTGGGGGTAAATGAGCAGTTCTTC.

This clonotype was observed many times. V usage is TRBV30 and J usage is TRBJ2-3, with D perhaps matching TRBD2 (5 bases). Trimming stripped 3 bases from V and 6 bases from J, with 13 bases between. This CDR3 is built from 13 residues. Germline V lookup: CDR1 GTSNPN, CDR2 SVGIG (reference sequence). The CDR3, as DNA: TGTGCCTGGAGCGTGAGGGAGTTTGATACGCAGTATTTT. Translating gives CAWSVREFDTQYF.

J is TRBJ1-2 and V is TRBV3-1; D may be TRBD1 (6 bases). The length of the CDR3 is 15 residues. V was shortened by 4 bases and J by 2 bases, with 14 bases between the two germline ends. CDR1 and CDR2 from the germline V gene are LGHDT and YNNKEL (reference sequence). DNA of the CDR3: TGTGCCAGCAGCCCTCCCTCGGGGACAAACTATGGCTACACCTTC. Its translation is CASSPPSGTNYGYTF.

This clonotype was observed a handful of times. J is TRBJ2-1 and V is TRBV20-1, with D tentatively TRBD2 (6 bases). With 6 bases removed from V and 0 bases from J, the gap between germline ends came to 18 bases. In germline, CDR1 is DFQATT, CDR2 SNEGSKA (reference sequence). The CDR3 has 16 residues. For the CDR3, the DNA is TGCAGTGCCCAAACTAGCTCCGGAGTCTCCTACAATGAGCAGTTCTTC. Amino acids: CSAQTSSGVSYNEQFF.

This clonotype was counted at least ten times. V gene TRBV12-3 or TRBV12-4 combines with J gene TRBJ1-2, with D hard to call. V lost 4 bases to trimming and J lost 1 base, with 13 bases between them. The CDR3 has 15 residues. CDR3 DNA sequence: TGTGCCAGCAGTTCCTCTCGGACTCTTAACTATGGCTACACCTTC. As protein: CASSSSRTLNYGYTF.

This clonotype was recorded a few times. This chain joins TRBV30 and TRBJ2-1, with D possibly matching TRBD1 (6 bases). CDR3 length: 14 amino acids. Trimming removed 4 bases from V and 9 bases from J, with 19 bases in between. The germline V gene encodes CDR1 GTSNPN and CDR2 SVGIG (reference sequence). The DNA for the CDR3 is TGTGCCTGGAATACACAGGGCCTCGGCCGTGAGCAGTTCTTC. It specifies CAWNTQGLGREQFF.

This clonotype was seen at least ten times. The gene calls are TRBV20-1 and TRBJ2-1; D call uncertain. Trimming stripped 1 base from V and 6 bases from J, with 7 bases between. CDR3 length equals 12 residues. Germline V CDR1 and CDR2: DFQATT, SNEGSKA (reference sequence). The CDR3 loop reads CSARGQPNEQFF. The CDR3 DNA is TGCAGTGCTAGAGGGCAGCCCAATGAGCAGTTCTTC.

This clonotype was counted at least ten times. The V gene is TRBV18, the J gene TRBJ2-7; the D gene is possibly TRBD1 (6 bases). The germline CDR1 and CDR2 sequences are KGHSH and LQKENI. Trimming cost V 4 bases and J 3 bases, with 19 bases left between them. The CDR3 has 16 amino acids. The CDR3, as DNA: TGTGCCAGCTCACTATATTCAACCGGGACAAGCTACGAGCAGTACTTC. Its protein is CASSLYSTGTSYEQYF.

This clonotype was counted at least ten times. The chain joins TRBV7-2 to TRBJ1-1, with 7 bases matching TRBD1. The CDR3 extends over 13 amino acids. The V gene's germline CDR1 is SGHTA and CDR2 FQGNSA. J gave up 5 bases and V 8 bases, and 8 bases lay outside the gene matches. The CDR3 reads CASGYSTGTEAFF. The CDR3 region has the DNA TGTGCCAGCGGGTATTCGACAGGGACTGAAGCTTTCTTT.

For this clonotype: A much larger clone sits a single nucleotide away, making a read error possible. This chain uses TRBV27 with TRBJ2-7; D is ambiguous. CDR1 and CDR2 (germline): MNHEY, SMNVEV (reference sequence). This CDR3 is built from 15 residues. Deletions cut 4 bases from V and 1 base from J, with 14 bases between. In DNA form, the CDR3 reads TGTGCCAGCAGTTGGGGTAGCTCGAAGTCCTACGAGCAGTACTTC. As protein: CASSWGSSKSYEQYF.

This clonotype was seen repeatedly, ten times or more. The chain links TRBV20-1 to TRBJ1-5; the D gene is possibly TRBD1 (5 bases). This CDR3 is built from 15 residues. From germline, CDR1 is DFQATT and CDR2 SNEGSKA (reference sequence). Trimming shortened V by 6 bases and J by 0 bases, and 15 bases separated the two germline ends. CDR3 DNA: TGCAGTGCCGAACCCAGGGCGTATAGCAATCAGCCCCAGCATTTT. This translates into CSAEPRAYSNQPQHF.

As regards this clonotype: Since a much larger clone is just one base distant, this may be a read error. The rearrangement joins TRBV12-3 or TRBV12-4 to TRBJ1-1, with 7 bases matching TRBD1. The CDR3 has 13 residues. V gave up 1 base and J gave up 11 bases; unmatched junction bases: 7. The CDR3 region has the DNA TGTGCCAGCAGTTTAGGACAGGGACTTTGGGCTTTCTTT. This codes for CASSLGQGLWAFF.

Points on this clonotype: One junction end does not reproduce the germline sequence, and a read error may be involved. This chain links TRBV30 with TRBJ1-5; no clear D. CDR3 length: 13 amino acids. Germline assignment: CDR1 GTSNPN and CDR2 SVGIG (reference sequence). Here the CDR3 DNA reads TGTGCCTGGAGCGACCCTCCGAATCGGCCCCAGCATTTT. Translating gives CAWSDPPNRPQHF.

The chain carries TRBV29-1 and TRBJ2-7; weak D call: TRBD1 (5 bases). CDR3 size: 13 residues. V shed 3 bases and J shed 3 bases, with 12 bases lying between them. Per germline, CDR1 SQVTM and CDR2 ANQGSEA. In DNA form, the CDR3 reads TGCAGCGTTGAGGCAGACAGCTTCTACGAGCAGTACTTC. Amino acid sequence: CSVEADSFYEQYF.

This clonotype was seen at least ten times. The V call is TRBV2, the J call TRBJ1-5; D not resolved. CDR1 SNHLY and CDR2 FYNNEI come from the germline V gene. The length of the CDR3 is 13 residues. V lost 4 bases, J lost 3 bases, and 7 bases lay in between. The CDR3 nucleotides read TGTGCCAGCAGTGTACAGAACAATCAGCCCCAGCATTTT. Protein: CASSVQNNQPQHF.

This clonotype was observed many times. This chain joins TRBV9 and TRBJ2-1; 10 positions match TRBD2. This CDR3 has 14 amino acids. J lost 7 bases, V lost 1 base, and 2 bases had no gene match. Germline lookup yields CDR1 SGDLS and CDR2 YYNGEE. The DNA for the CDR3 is TGTGCCAGCAGCGTACTAGCGGGAGCGAATGAGCAGTTCTTC. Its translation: CASSVLAGANEQFF.

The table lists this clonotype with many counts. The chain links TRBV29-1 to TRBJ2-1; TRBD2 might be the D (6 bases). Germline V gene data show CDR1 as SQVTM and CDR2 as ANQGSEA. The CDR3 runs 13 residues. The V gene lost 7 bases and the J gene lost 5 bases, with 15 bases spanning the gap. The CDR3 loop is CSGRPGLNNEQFF. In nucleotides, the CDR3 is TGCAGCGGCAGACCGGGACTTAACAATGAGCAGTTCTTC.

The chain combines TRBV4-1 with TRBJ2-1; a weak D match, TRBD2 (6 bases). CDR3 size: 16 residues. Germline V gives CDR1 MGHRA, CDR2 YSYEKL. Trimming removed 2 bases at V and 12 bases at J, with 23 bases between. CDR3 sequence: CASSQQNSGTPGRQFF. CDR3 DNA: TGCGCCAGCAGCCAACAAAACTCCGGGACTCCGGGGAGGCAGTTCTTC.

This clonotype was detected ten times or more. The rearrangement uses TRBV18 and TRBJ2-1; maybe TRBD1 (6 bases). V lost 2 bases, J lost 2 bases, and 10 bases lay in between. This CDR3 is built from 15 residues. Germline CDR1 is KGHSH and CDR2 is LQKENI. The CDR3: CASSPRGTTYNEQFF. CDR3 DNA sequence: TGTGCCAGCTCACCAAGGGGGACCACCTACAATGAGCAGTTCTTC.

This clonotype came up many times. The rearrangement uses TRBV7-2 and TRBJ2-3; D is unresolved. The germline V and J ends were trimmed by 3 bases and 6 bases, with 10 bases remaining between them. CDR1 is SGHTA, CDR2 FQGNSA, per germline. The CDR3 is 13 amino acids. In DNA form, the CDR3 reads TGTGCCAGCAGCTTGGGCGTTGCGGATACGCAGTATTTT. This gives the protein CASSLGVADTQYF.

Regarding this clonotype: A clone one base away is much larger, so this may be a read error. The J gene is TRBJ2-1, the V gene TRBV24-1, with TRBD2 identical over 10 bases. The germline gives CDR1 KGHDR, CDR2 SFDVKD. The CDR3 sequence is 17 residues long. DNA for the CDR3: TGTGCCATCAGTGACCCCACGAGCGGGAGGGTTATCGATGAGCAGTTCTTC. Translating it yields CAISDPTSGRVIDEQFF.